Each of the 15 T cell receptor beta chains below was sequenced from the same sample in a study of PD-1 blockade in classical Hodgkin lymphoma. Each patient relapsed following autologous stem cell transplantation, and prior brentuximab vedotin exposure differed. Assay: immunoSEQ multiplex PCR; the TCRdb copy retains only in-frame clones and omits some. The sample consists of 25,000 to 30,000 clones, 60% to 75% of them appearing once. This material consisted of peripheral blood mononuclear cells (PBMCs), taken before the second cycle of nivolumab. The receptor source for this set is a human donor with classical Hodgkin lymphoma.

The chain carries TRBV7-9 and TRBJ1-6, with 10 nucleotides matching TRBD1. The CDR3 extends over 18 amino acids. The V gene's germline CDR1 is SEHNR and CDR2 FQNEAQ (reference sequence). V trimming: 5 bases; J trimming: 4 bases; junction bases outside the gene matches: 11. The CDR3 is CASSDRGRRARYNSPLHF. CDR3 nucleotide sequence: TGTGCCAGCAGCGACAGGGGGCGGAGGGCCCGATATAATTCACCCCTCCACTTT.

The genes are TRBV7-6 and TRBJ1-5; a possible D gene is TRBD1 (6 bases). CDR3 length: 15 amino acids. V was clipped by 1 base and J by 6 bases, with 13 bases between them. Germline V gene sequence: CDR1 SGHVS, CDR2 FNYEAQ. Here the CDR3 reads CASSLEQGRGQPQHF. The DNA of the CDR3 is TGTGCCAGCAGCTTAGAACAGGGACGGGGTCAGCCCCAGCATTTT.

At least ten counts were recorded for this clone. The genes are TRBV28 and TRBJ1-2; 9 nucleotides line up with TRBD1. The germline V gene encodes CDR1 MDHEN and CDR2 SYDVKM. With V trimmed by 6 bases and J by 7 bases, 12 bases remained unmatched. The CDR3 is 15 amino acids. CDR3 sequence reads: CASRPRTGGAGGYTF. CDR3 nucleotide sequence: TGTGCCAGCAGGCCGCGAACAGGGGGCGCAGGTGGCTACACCTTC.

The chain links TRBV28 to TRBJ2-7; tentative D call: TRBD2 (6 bases). CDR3 length: 14 amino acids. Looked up from germline, CDR1 is MDHEN and CDR2 is SYDVKM. V lost 2 bases and J 5 bases, leaving 13 bases between the germline ends. The CDR3 coding sequence is TGTGCCAGCAGTTTAGGTGGGAGGAACCACGAGCAGTACTTC. Protein product: CASSLGGRNHEQYF.

The chain combines TRBV6-6 with TRBJ1-6, with D possibly being TRBD1 (6 bases). CDR3 size: 14 residues. The V end lost 7 bases, the J end lost 7 bases, and 14 bases lay between the germline ends. Per germline, CDR1 MNHNY and CDR2 SVGAGI (reference sequence). The CDR3 bases are TGTGCCAGCATTCTACAGGGATGGAATTCACCCCTCCACTTT. It translates to CASILQGWNSPLHF.

This sequence joins TRBV4-2 and TRBJ2-1, with D possibly matching TRBD2 (6 bases). The CDR3 extends over 17 amino acids. Germline loops: CDR1 LGHNA, CDR2 YNFKEQ. The V gene lost 0 bases and the J gene lost 0 bases, with 12 bases spanning the gap. The CDR3 sequence: CASSQERDSYSYNEQFF. DNA of the CDR3: TGTGCCAGCAGCCAAGAAAGGGACTCCTACTCCTACAATGAGCAGTTCTTC.

The chain joins TRBV6-1 to TRBJ1-2, with 7 bases identical to TRBD1. This CDR3 contains 16 residues. Germline V gives CDR1 MNHNS, CDR2 SASEGT. The V gene end was trimmed by 2 bases and the J gene end by 5 bases; junction bases not matched to a gene: 11. The CDR3 sequence is CASSESPRQGYYGYTF. Written as DNA, the CDR3 is TGTGCCAGCAGTGAATCCCCTAGACAGGGCTATTATGGCTACACCTTC.

The chain carries TRBV5-1 and TRBJ1-1; 8 bases map to TRBD1. The germline V gene has CDR1 SGHRS and CDR2 YFSETQ. The CDR3 sequence is 15 residues long. The J segment lost 7 bases and the V segment lost 6 bases, leaving 14 bases of the junction unmatched. CDR3 amino acids: CASTVRDRHGYEAFF. CDR3 bases: TGCGCCAGCACTGTACGGGACAGGCACGGGTATGAAGCTTTCTTT.

V and J are TRBV27 and TRBJ1-4; D not certain. With 5 bases removed from V and 8 bases from J, the gap between germline ends came to 9 bases. CDR1 MNHEY and CDR2 SMNVEV come from the germline V gene (reference sequence). The CDR3 covers 12 residues. As DNA, the CDR3 is TGTGCCAGCAGTAAAGGGTACGAAAAACTGTTTTTT. Protein: CASSKGYEKLFF.

This clone was counted between two and nine times. The identical CDR3 is also encoded by other nucleotide sequences in the sample. The chain uses TRBV19 and TRBJ1-3; D gene ambiguous. With 2 bases removed from V and 3 bases from J, the gap between germline ends came to 2 bases. The CDR3 is made up of 12 amino acids. The germline V gene has CDR1 LNHDA and CDR2 SQIVND (reference sequence). The CDR3 nucleotides read TGTGCCAGTAGTATAATTGGAAACACCATATATTTT. Translating it yields CASSIIGNTIYF. Filled out from reference TRBV19 and TRBJ1-3, the complete variable domain reads DGGITQSPKYLFRKEGQNVTLSCEQNLNHDAMYWYRQDPGQGLRLIYYSQIVNDFQKGDIAEGYSVSREKKESFPLTVTSAQKNPTAFYLCASSIIGNTIYFGEGSWLTVV.

This clone turned up a few times. The gene calls are TRBV7-9 and TRBJ2-7; 8 nucleotides match TRBD2. Germline CDR1 reads SEHNR; CDR2 reads FQNEAQ (reference sequence). CDR3 length equals 13 residues. With V trimmed by 8 bases and J by 6 bases, 9 bases remained unmatched. The CDR3 bases are TGTGCCAGCCGACGGATGGCGGGGGGCGAGCAGTACTTC. Translated, it gives CASRRMAGGEQYF. Variable domain in full (rest from reference TRBV7-9 and TRBJ2-7): DTGVSQNPRHKITKRGQNVTFRCDPISEHNRLYWYRQTLGQGPEFLTYFQNEAQLEKSRLLSDRFSAERPKGSFSTLEIQRTEQGDSAMYLCASRRMAGGEQYFGPGTRLTVT.

V is TRBV6-1 and J is TRBJ1-1, with a tentative D call TRBD1 (6 bases). Trimming removed 1 base at V and 1 base at J, with 7 bases between. From germline, CDR1 is MNHNS and CDR2 SASEGT. CDR3 length equals 14 residues. CDR3 in amino acids: CASSEGQANTEAFF. The CDR3 DNA reads TGTGCCAGCAGTGAAGGACAGGCGAACACTGAAGCTTTCTTT.

The chain combines TRBV9 with TRBJ2-1; weak D call: TRBD2 (5 bases). This CDR3 comprises 16 residues. Trimming left V 1 base short and J 2 bases short, with 13 bases between. In germline, CDR1 is SGDLS, CDR2 YYNGEE. CDR3 in amino acids: CASSVLVSVAYNEQFF. The CDR3 nucleotides read TGTGCCAGCAGCGTATTGGTTAGCGTCGCCTACAATGAGCAGTTCTTC.

This chain uses TRBV5-1 with TRBJ2-7; D is perhaps TRBD1 or TRBD2 (5 bases each). The germline V and J ends were trimmed by 4 bases and 4 bases, with 12 bases remaining between them. This CDR3 comprises 13 residues. Per germline, CDR1 SGHRS and CDR2 YFSETQ. The CDR3 region has the DNA TGCGCCAGCAGCAACGGGGCTAGTTACGAGCAGTACTTC. Its translation is CASSNGASYEQYF.

The V call is TRBV4-1, the J call TRBJ1-2; 8 bases fit TRBD1. Germline V gene data show CDR1 as MGHRA and CDR2 as YSYEKL. The CDR3 runs 13 residues. Trimming at V came to 5 bases and at J to 9 bases, leaving 8 bases not matched to a gene. The CDR3 is CASSTGDRLRYTF. As DNA, the CDR3 is TGCGCCAGCAGCACGGGGGACAGGTTACGCTACACCTTC.